The present TCR beta chain was sequenced within a study of blood T cell repertoires in COVID-19. Study-wide context: Donors in the United States, Italy and Spain gave samples during acute or convalescent COVID-19.

Seattle-derived patients entered the study during active infection and were followed longitudinally. TCRdb's copy holds only in-frame clones and misses some; the assay was immunoSEQ multiplex PCR. Of tens of thousands of clones in the sample, more than 80% are singletons; the top ten hold 2.7%. Sequencing input: peripheral blood. The TCR was taken from a man in his fifties or sixties with COVID-19, enrolled during active disease.

The chain's CDR3 is CASSEDRGGQPQHF. The DNA for the CDR3 is TGTGCCAGCAGTGAAGACAGGGGGGGGCAGCCCCAGCATTTT. The chain combines TRBV2 with TRBJ1-5; 8 bases line up with TRBD1. The CDR3 is 14 amino acids. Germline CDR1 is SNHLY and CDR2 is FYNNEI. V was clipped by 1 base and J by 7 bases; unmatched bases: 3.